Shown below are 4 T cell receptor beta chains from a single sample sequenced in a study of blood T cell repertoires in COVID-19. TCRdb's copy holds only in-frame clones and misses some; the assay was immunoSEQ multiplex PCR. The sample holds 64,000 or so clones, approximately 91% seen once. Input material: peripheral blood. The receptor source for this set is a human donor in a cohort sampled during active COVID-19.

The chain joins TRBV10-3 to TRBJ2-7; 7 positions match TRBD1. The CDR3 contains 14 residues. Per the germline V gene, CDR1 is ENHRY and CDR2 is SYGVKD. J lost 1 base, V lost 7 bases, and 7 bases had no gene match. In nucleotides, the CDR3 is TGTGCCATCACTAGGACAGGAGGATCCTACGAGCAGTACTTC. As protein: CAITRTGGSYEQYF.

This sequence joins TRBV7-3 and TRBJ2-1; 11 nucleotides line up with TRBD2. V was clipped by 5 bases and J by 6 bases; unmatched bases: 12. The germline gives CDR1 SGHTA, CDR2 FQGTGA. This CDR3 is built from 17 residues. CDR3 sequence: CASSQPGTSGPANEQFF. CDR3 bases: TGTGCCAGCAGCCAACCAGGGACTAGCGGACCCGCCAATGAGCAGTTCTTC.

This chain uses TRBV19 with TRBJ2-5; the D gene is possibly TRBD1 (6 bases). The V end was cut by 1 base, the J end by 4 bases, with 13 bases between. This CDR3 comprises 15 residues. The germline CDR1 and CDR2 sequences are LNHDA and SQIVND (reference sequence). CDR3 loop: CASSIGGRGGETQYF. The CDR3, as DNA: TGTGCCAGTAGTATAGGCGGAAGAGGGGGAGAGACCCAGTACTTC.

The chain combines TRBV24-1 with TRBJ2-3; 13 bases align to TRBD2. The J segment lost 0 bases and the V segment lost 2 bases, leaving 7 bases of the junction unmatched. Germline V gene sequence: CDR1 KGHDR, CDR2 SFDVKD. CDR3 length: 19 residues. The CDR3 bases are TGTGCCACCAGTGATTCCCGACTAGCGGGGGGCCCTAGCACAGATACGCAGTATTTT. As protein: CATSDSRLAGGPSTDTQYF.